This passage covers 17 T cell receptor beta chains from one sample sequenced in a study of blood T cell repertoires in COVID-19 (dated by TCRdb to 2019 to 2021). The library was prepared using the immunoSEQ multiplex PCR assay. As stored in TCRdb, this immuneACCESS dataset retains in-frame rearrangements with V and J assigned. A fraction of the clones does not appear; measured against another copy, unresolved V genes explain less than half of the discrepancy, and the remainder lacks a known reason. For this sample there are 270,000 or so clones; about nine tenths appear just once. Jointly, the top ten make up 11% of the sample. Sequences were obtained from peripheral blood. The receptors here all came from a woman aged 25 to 39 with COVID-19, enrolled during active disease.

V is TRBV19 and J is TRBJ1-5; D is unclear. Germline CDR1 reads LNHDA; CDR2 reads SQIVND (reference sequence). V was shortened by 3 bases and J by 4 bases, with 13 bases between the two germline ends. The CDR3 runs to 15 residues. CDR3 nucleotide sequence: TGTGCCAGTAGTATCGTCATCGTAACAAATCAGCCCCAGCATTTT. Translating gives CASSIVIVTNQPQHF. The full variable domain, its missing parts supplied by reference TRBV19 and TRBJ1-5, is DGGITQSPKYLFRKEGQNVTLSCEQNLNHDAMYWYRQDPGQGLRLIYYSQIVNDFQKGDIAEGYSVSREKKESFPLTVTSAQKNPTAFYLCASSIVIVTNQPQHFGDGTRLSIL.

This clone was seen once. V and J are TRBV7-8 and TRBJ2-7, with D maybe TRBD1 (6 bases). Germline-derived CDR1 and CDR2 are SGHVS and FQNEAQ. V dropped 6 bases and J dropped 3 bases, with 9 bases sitting between them. CDR3 length equals 12 residues. This CDR3 is CASSTDSYEQYF. CDR3 bases: TGTGCCAGCAGTACGGACAGCTACGAGCAGTACTTC. Looking up the rest from reference TRBV7-8 and TRBJ2-7 gives the full variable domain: GAGVSQSPRYKVAKRGQDVALRCDPISGHVSLFWYQQALGQGPEFLTYFQNEAQLDKSGLPSDRFFAERPEGSVSTLKIQRTQQEDSAVYLCASSTDSYEQYFGPGTRLTVT.

This clone has only a few counts. The V call is TRBV2, the J call TRBJ2-5, with TRBD1 matching 11 bases. Looked up from germline, CDR1 is SNHLY and CDR2 is FYNNEI. The CDR3 spans 15 residues. Germline trimming cut 2 bases from V and 2 bases from J; bases unmatched to any gene: 1. The CDR3 is CASSEWDRGQETQYF. The CDR3 DNA reads TGTGCCAGCAGTGAATGGGACAGGGGGCAAGAGACCCAGTACTTC.

This clone has only one observation. The chain has TRBV18 and TRBJ2-3; TRBD2 agrees at 11 bases. V shed 1 base, J shed 1 base, and the junction held 7 bases outside the gene matches. The germline CDR1 and CDR2 sequences are KGHSH and LQKENI. The CDR3 is 18 residues long. CDR3 region: CASSPLSLTSGGTDTQYF. The DNA of the CDR3 is TGTGCCAGCTCACCACTGAGTTTGACTAGCGGGGGCACAGATACGCAGTATTTT.

The rearrangement joins TRBV6-5 to TRBJ1-2, with D unresolved. CDR1 MNHEY and CDR2 SVGAGI come from the germline V gene. V lost 9 bases, J lost 4 bases, and 15 bases lay in between. This CDR3 is 13 amino acids long. The CDR3 is CASSQVRRYGYTF. CDR3 DNA sequence: TGTGCCAGTTCCCAGGTCCGGCGCTATGGCTACACCTTC.

The V call is TRBV19, the J call TRBJ1-1; D is unresolved. V lost 3 bases and J lost 0, with 11 bases in between. The CDR3 runs 15 residues. The V gene's germline CDR1 is LNHDA and CDR2 SQIVND (reference sequence). CDR3: CASSIKLVLNTEAFF. The CDR3 DNA follows: TGTGCCAGTAGTATTAAACTGGTGCTGAACACTGAAGCTTTCTTT. The full variable domain, rest sourced from reference TRBV19 and TRBJ1-1, is DGGITQSPKYLFRKEGQNVTLSCEQNLNHDAMYWYRQDPGQGLRLIYYSQIVNDFQKGDIAEGYSVSREKKESFPLTVTSAQKNPTAFYLCASSIKLVLNTEAFFGQGTRLTVV.

The J gene is TRBJ2-7, the V gene TRBV6-6; 7 bases align to TRBD2. This CDR3 has 15 residues. In germline, CDR1 is MNHNY, CDR2 SVGAGI (reference sequence). V trimming: 6 bases; J trimming: 0 bases; junction bases outside the gene matches: 8. CDR3 nucleotide sequence: TGTGCCAGCAGCGACGGGGAGCGGGGCTCCTACGAGCAGTACTTC. It encodes CASSDGERGSYEQYF.

DNA of the CDR3: TGTGCCAGCAGCCAACAGGGAAGGGTGAACACTGAAGCTTTCTTT. Its translation is CASSQQGRVNTEAFF. V usage is TRBV3-1 (or the pseudogene TRBV3-2) and J usage is TRBJ1-1, with TRBD1 as a possible D gene (5 bases). Trimming cost V 2 bases and J 0 bases, with 10 bases left between them. The CDR3 has 15 amino acids. Germline assignment: CDR1 LGHDT and CDR2 YNNKEL (reference sequence).

The chain employs TRBV6-2 or TRBV6-3 and TRBJ2-5; 15 bases align to TRBD2. Germline CDR1 MNHEY, CDR2 SVGEGT. Trimming at V came to 0 bases and at J to 5 bases, leaving 4 bases not matched to a gene. This CDR3 is 17 amino acids long. The chain's CDR3 is CASSYSGLAGGRETQYF. CDR3 DNA sequence: TGTGCCAGCAGTTACTCCGGACTAGCGGGGGGGCGGGAGACCCAGTACTTC.

This rearrangement joins TRBV27 to TRBJ1-2; no firm D call. Germline V lookup: CDR1 MNHEY, CDR2 SMNVEV (reference sequence). Trimming cost V 4 bases and J 8 bases, with 20 bases left between them. There are 15 residues in the CDR3. In DNA form, the CDR3 reads TGTGCCAGCAGTTGGGTATCTGCCGGGATAAGGGGCTACACCTTC. This sequence encodes CASSWVSAGIRGYTF.

This chain links TRBV19 with TRBJ2-1, with 11 bases fitting TRBD2. Losses at the gene ends were 7 bases for V and 8 bases for J; bases not matched to a gene: 10. CDR1 is LNHDA and CDR2 is SQIVND in the germline V gene (reference sequence). The length of the CDR3 is 15 residues. The CDR3 bases are TGTGCCAGTAATAGCCCGACTAGCGGGGTCCATGAGCAGTTCTTC. It yields the protein CASNSPTSGVHEQFF.

In this sample, this clone turned up once. The V call is TRBV5-1, the J call TRBJ1-4; 9 positions match TRBD1. Losses at the gene ends were 0 bases for V and 8 bases for J; bases not matched to a gene: 14. CDR1 is SGHRS, CDR2 YFSETQ, per germline. This CDR3 region has 18 residues. CDR3 sequence reads: CASSLGPGTGKDGEKLFF. The DNA for the CDR3 is TGCGCCAGCAGCTTGGGTCCCGGGACAGGGAAAGACGGGGAAAAACTGTTTTTT.

The chain links TRBV6-6 to TRBJ1-1; unclear D gene. The V and J ends lost 2 bases and 2 bases respectively, with 6 bases between them. CDR1 is MNHNY and CDR2 is SVGAGI in the germline V gene (reference sequence). The CDR3 extends over 13 amino acids. The CDR3 DNA sequence: TGTGCCAGCAGTTACGGCACCAACACTGAAGCTTTCTTT. This encodes CASSYGTNTEAFF.

The chain joins TRBV12-3 or TRBV12-4 to TRBJ1-2, with D unresolved. The V end lost 6 bases, the J end lost 7 bases, and 15 bases lay between the germline ends. This CDR3 has 13 amino acids. DNA of the CDR3: TGTGCCAGCAGCCGAGGACTGACCCCTGGCTACACCTTC. Translating gives CASSRGLTPGYTF.

The chain couples TRBV11-2 to TRBJ1-2; TRBD1 matches at 9 bases. The V segment lost 3 bases and the J segment 1 base; nucleotides outside the gene matches: 3. From germline, CDR1 is SGHAT and CDR2 FQNNGV. This CDR3 is built from 15 residues. In DNA, the CDR3 is TGTGCCAGCAGCTTTCAGACAGGGGGTAACTATGGCTACACCTTC. It specifies CASSFQTGGNYGYTF.

The chain combines TRBV27 with TRBJ1-2; D ambiguous. Per germline, CDR1 MNHEY and CDR2 SMNVEV (reference sequence). Deletions cut 0 bases from V and 8 bases from J, with 13 bases between. The CDR3 covers 14 residues. The CDR3 bases are TGTGCCAGCAGTTTATCACGCCAGCACAGAGGCTACACCTTC. It codes for CASSLSRQHRGYTF.

V gene TRBV5-8 combines with J gene TRBJ2-7; TRBD1 aligns across 7 bases. The CDR3 covers 14 residues. The V gene end was trimmed by 1 base and the J gene end by 2 bases; junction bases not matched to a gene: 3. From germline, CDR1 is SGHTS and CDR2 YDEGEE. DNA for the CDR3: TGTGCCAGCAGCTTGTTAGGGGGCACCTACGAGCAGTACTTC. Translation: CASSLLGGTYEQYF.